Below, one T cell receptor (beta chain) is given with its context. The antigen remains undetermined. Construction of TCR beta libraries relied on iRepertoire HTBI primers and on Arm-PCR targeting CDR3 regions. From the multiplex PCR reads, TCRdb called clonotypes with MiXCR, one entry per CDR3 protein. This sample has about 660,000 distinct CDR3 sequences, with about 30% found just once. This specimen belongs to a study of regulatory T cells in long-lasting Graves disease. The overall study: Persistent cases took antithyroid drugs over 5 years and stayed TSH receptor antibody positive. General study findings and limits: Persistent Graves' cases showed lower TCR diversity than newly diagnosed cases. Preferential use of TRBV28, TRBJ1-2 and TRBJ2-5 was seen in persistent disease. Sample size, which was small, may have reduced accuracy.

Per the germline V gene, CDR1 is SGHDN and CDR2 is FVKESK. This CDR3 spans 13 amino acids. V lost 1 base to trimming and J lost 8 bases, with 11 bases between them. Regarding time point: persistent/refractory GD, antithyroid drugs over 5 years with positive TRAb. The TCR library used RNA extracted from PBMCs. Here the sequenced sample was peripheral blood mononuclear cells (PBMCs), taken when the disease was refractory, from a patient treated with antithyroid drugs. The sequence was collected from a female donor with Graves disease. The chain combines TRBV14 with TRBJ1-2; D gene ambiguous. The DNA of the CDR3 is TGTGCCAGCAGCCAAGGGATGGTTGGCGGCTACACCTTC. Translating gives CASSQGMVGGYTF. Using reference TRBV14 and TRBJ1-2 for the parts outside the CDR3, the full variable domain is EAGVTQFPSHSVIEKGQTVTLRCDPISGHDNLYWYRRVMGKEIKFLLHFVKESKQDESGMPNNRFLAERTGGTYSTLKVQPAELEDSGVYFCASSQGMVGGYTFGSGTRLTVV.